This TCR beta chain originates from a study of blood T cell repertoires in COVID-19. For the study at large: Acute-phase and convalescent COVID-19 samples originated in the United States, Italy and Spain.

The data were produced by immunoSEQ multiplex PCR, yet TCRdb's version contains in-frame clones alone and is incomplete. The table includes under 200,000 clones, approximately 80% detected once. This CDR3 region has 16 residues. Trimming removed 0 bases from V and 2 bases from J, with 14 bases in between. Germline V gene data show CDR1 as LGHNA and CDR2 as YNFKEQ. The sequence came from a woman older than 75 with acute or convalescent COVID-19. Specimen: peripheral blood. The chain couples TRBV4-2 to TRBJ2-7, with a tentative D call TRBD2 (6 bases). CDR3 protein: CASSQDHASGAYEQYF. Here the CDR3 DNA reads TGTGCCAGCAGCCAAGACCACGCATCGGGGGCCTACGAGCAGTACTTC.